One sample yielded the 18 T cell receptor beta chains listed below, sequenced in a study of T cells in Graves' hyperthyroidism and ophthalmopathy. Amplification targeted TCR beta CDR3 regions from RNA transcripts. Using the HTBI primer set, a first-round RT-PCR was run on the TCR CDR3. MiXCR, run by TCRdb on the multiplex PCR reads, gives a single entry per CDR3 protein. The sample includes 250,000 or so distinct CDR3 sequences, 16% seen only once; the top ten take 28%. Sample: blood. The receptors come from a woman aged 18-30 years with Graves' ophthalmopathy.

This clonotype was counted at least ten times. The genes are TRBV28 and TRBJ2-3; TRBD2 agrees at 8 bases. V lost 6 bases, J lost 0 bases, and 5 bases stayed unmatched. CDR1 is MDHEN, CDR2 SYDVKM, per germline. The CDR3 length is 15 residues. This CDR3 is CASRAGGLSTDTQYF. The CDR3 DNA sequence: TGTGCCAGCAGGGCGGGGGGTTTGAGCACAGATACGCAGTATTTT. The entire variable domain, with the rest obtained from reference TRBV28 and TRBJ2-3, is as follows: DVKVTQSSRYLVKRTGEKVFLECVQDMDHENMFWYRQDPGLGLRLIYFSYDVKMKEKGDIPEGYSVSREKKERFSLILESASTNQTSMYLCASRAGGLSTDTQYFGPGTRLTVL.

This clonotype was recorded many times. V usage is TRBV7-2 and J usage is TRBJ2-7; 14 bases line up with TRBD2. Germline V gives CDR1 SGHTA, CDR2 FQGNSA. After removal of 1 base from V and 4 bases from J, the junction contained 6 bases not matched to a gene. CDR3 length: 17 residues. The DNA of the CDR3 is TGTGCCAGCAGCTTAGTGACTAGCGGGAGGGCCGTGTACGAGCAGTACTTC. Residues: CASSLVTSGRAVYEQYF.

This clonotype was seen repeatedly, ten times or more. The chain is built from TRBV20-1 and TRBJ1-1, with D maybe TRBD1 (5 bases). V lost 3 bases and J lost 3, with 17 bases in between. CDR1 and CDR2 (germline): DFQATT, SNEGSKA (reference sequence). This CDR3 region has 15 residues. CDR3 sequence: CSASNFPQGYTEAFF. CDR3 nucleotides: TGCAGTGCTAGTAATTTTCCCCAGGGCTACACTGAAGCTTTCTTT.

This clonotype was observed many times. DNA of the CDR3: TGCGCCAGCAGCCAATACCAGAGATTTATCCCGGGACAGATCCCCTACGAGCAGTACTTC. Translated: CASSQYQRFIPGQIPYEQYF. The chain joins TRBV4-1 to TRBJ2-7, with 7 bases identical to TRBD1. With V trimmed by 2 bases and J by 2 bases, 21 bases remained unmatched. CDR1 and CDR2 from the germline V gene are MGHRA and YSYEKL. The CDR3 is 20 residues long.

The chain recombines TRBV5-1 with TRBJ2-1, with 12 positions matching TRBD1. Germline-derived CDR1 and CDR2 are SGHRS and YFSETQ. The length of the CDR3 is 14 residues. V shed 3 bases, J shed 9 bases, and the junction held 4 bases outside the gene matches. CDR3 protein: CASSSGQGAREQFF. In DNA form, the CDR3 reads TGCGCCAGCAGCTCGGGACAGGGGGCGCGTGAGCAGTTCTTC.

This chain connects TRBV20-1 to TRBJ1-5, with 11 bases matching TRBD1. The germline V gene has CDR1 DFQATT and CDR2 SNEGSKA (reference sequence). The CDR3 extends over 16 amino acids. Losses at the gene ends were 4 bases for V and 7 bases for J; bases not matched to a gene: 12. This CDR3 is CSAILGTGGSRQPQHF. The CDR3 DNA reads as TGCAGTGCTATACTCGGGACAGGGGGAAGTCGGCAGCCCCAGCATTTT.

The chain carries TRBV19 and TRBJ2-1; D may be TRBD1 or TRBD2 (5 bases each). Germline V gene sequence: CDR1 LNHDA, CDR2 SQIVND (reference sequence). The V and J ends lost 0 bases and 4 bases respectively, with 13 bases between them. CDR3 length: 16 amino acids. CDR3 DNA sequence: TGTGCCAGTAGTATAGAGAGAGGGGTCCTATACAATGAGCAGTTCTTC. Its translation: CASSIERGVLYNEQFF.

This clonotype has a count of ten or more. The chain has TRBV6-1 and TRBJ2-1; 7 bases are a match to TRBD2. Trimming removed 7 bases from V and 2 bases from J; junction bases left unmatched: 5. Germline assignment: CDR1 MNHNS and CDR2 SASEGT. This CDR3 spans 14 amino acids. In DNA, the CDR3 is TGTGCCAGCACAGAGGCGGGGGCCTACAATGAGCAGTTCTTC. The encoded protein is CASTEAGAYNEQFF.

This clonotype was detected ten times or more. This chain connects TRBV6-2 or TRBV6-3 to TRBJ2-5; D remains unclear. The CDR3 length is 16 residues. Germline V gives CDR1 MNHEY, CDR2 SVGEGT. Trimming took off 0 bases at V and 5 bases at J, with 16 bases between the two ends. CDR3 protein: CASSYSRSERTETQYF. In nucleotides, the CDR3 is TGTGCCAGCAGTTACTCGAGGTCCGAGAGGACGGAGACCCAGTACTTC.

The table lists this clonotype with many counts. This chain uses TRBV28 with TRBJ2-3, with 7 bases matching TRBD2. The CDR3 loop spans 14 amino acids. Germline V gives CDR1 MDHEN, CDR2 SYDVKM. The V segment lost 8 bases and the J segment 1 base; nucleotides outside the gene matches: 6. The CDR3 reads CASGEAGGTDTQYF. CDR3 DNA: TGTGCCAGCGGGGAGGCGGGAGGCACAGATACGCAGTATTTT.

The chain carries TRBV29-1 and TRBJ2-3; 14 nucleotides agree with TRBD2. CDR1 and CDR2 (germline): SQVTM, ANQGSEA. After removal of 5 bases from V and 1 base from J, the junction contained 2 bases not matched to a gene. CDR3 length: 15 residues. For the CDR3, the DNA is TGCAGCGTTCCGGGACTAGCGGGAGGCACAGATACGCAGTATTTT. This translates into CSVPGLAGGTDTQYF.

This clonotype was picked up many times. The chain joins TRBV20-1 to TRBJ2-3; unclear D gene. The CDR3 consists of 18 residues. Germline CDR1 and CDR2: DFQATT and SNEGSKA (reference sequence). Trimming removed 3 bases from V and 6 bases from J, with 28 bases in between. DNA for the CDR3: TGCAGTGCTAGGTCTGGCTTAGTTAATTTTGTTCGGTCGGATACGCAGTATTTT. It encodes CSARSGLVNFVRSDTQYF.

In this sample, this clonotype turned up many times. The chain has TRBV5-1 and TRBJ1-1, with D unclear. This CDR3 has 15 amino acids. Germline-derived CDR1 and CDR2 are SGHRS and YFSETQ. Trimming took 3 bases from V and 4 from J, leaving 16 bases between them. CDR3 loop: CASSSARAGGTEAFF. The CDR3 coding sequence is TGCGCCAGCAGCTCCGCCCGGGCGGGCGGCACTGAAGCTTTCTTT.

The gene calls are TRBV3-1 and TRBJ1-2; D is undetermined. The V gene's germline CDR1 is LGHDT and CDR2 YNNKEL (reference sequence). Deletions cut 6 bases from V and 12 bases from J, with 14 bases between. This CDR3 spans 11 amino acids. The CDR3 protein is CASRGKMFHTF. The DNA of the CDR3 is TGTGCCAGCAGGGGTAAGATGTTCCACACCTTC. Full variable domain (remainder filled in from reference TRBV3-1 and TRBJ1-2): DTAVSQTPKYLVTQMGNDKSIKCEQNLGHDTMYWYKQDSKKFLKIMFSYNNKELIINETVPNRFSPKSPDKAHLNLHINSLELGDSAVYFCASRGKMFHTFGSGTRLTVV.

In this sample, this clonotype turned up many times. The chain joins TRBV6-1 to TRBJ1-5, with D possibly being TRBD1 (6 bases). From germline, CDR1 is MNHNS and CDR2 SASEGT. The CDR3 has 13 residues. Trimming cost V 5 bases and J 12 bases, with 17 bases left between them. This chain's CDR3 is CASSSLPGALQHF. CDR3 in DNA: TGTGCCAGCAGTTCACTTCCGGGGGCCCTCCAGCATTTT.

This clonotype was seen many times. The chain's CDR3 is CASSSGASGIYNEQFF. The CDR3 nucleotides are TGTGCCAGCAGCTCCGGGGCTAGCGGCATTTACAATGAGCAGTTCTTC. This chain connects TRBV7-8 to TRBJ2-1; TRBD2 agrees at 7 bases. CDR1 SGHVS and CDR2 FQNEAQ come from the germline V gene. The junction had 10 bases not matched to a gene; V was cut back by 4 bases and J by 4 bases. CDR3 size: 16 residues.

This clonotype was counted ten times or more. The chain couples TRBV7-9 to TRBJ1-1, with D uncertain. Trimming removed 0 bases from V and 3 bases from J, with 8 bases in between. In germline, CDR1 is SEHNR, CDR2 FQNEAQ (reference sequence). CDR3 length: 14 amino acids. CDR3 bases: TGTGCCAGCAGCTTAGCAGAGTGGGACACTGAAGCTTTCTTT. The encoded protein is CASSLAEWDTEAFF.

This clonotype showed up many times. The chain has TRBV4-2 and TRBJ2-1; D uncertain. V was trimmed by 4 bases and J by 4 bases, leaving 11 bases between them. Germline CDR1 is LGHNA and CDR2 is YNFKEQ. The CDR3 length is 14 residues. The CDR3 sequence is CASSPRLGYNEQFF. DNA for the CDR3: TGTGCCAGCAGCCCCCGCCTAGGGTACAATGAGCAGTTCTTC.